A selection of T cell receptor beta chains follows, all from one sample in a study of T-cell reconstitution after alpha-beta-depleted transplantation in children. TCRdb re-analysed the PCR reads in MiXCR, keeping a single row per CDR3 protein. The profile covers 250,000 to 350,000 distinct CDR3 sequences, with about a tenth appearing a single time and around 9.1% taken by the ten largest. Material: PBMCs from the stem cell graft donor, obtained from the stem cell graft. The receptor source for this set is a human donor who donated a stem cell graft to a child with SCID. Both conserved end residues are part of each CDR3. A D gene is named only where the DNA matches it firmly. The size field is filled for only some rows; it gives once, few, many or a size class.

TRBJ1-1 | . | TRBV12-3/TRBV12-4 | . | CASSPLQGGTEAFF | TGTGCCAGCAGTCCCTTGCAGGGCGGCACTGAAGCTTTCTTT
TRBJ1-1 | many | TRBV20-1 | TRBD1 | CSAKADRGLINTEAFF | TGCAGTGCTAAGGCCGACAGGGGGCTCATTAACACTGAAGCTTTCTTT
TRBJ2-3 | many | TRBV4-1 | . | CASSQVGLATDTQYF | TGCGCCAGCAGCCAAGTGGGGCTAGCCACAGATACGCAGTATTTT
TRBJ2-3 | many | TRBV7-3 | . | CASSTLLGLDTQYF | TGTGCCAGCAGCACCTTGTTAGGGCTAGATACGCAGTATTTT
TRBJ2-7 | few | TRBV5-5 | . | CASSFGTPLSNYEQYF | TGTGCCAGCAGCTTCGGGACCCCTTTGTCTAACTACGAGCAGTACTTC
TRBJ1-1 | many | TRBV20-1 | . | CSARDRGRTEAFF | TGCAGTGCTAGAGACAGGGGTAGGACTGAAGCTTTCTTT
TRBJ1-1 | many | TRBV27 | TRBD1 | CASSGATGGSYEAFF | TGTGCCAGCAGTGGGGCGACAGGGGGGTCCTATGAAGCTTTCTTT
TRBJ2-3 | . | TRBV20-1 | TRBD2 | CSARARGLVFTDTQYF | TGCAGTGCTAGAGCCCGGGGACTAGTGTTCACAGATACGCAGTATTTT
TRBJ2-7 | . | TRBV4-1 | . | CASSQEAASNYEQYF | TGCGCCAGCAGCCAAGAAGCTGCGTCAAACTACGAGCAGTACTTC
TRBJ2-3 | few | TRBV27 | . | CASSLKGTTDTQYF | TGTGCCAGCAGTTTAAAGGGAACCACAGATACGCAGTATTTT
TRBJ2-3 | few | TRBV6-2/TRBV6-3 | . | CASSWASVTDTQYF | TGTGCCAGCAGTTGGGCTAGCGTCACAGATACGCAGTATTTT
TRBJ2-5 | . | TRBV3-1 | . | CASSQVRETQYF | TGTGCCAGCAGCCAAGTTCGGGAGACCCAGTACTTC
TRBJ2-2 | many | TRBV5-4 | . | CASSLVGYNTGELFF | TGTGCCAGCAGCTTGGTAGGGTATAACACCGGGGAGCTGTTTTTT
TRBJ1-5 | . | TRBV12-3/TRBV12-4 | TRBD1 | CASTFSQGSNQPQHF | TGTGCCAGCACCTTTTCACAGGGGAGCAATCAGCCCCAGCATTTT
TRBJ1-6 | few | TRBV7-9 | . | CASSLLVGWNSPLHF | TGTGCCAGCAGCTTACTAGTAGGATGGAATTCACCCCTCCACTTT
TRBJ1-1 | many | TRBV6-2/TRBV6-3 | . | CASTPSANLNTEAFF | TGTGCCAGCACACCCTCAGCGAACCTGAACACTGAAGCTTTCTTT
TRBJ2-2 | many | TRBV18 | . | CASSPRLGSNTGELFF | TGTGCCAGCTCACCTCGCCTAGGTTCGAACACCGGGGAGCTGTTTTTT
TRBJ2-1 | . | TRBV12-5 | TRBD2 | CASGLALADKLSYNEQFF | TGTGCTAGTGGTTTGGCACTAGCGGACAAGCTCTCCTACAATGAGCAGTTCTTC
TRBJ1-6 | many | TRBV7-6 | . | CASSLAGSDSPLHF | TGTGCCAGCAGCTTAGCGGGAAGTGATTCACCCCTCCACTTT
TRBJ2-3 | few | TRBV24-1 | TRBD2 | CATSDTRSGLAGSTDTQYF | TGTGCCACCAGTGACACCCGATCGGGACTAGCGGGGAGCACAGATACGCAGTATTTT
TRBJ2-1 | . | TRBV5-1 | . | CASSLGYSNEQFF | TGCGCCAGCAGCTTGGGCTACTCCAATGAGCAGTTCTTC
TRBJ1-5 | few | TRBV10-3 | TRBD1 | CAISEQTGGNQPQHF | TGTGCCATCAGTGAGCAGACAGGGGGCAATCAGCCCCAGCATTTT
TRBJ2-4 | few | TRBV11-2 | . | CASSLDGPSKNIQYF | TGTGCCAGCAGCTTAGATGGACCATCCAAAAACATTCAGTACTTC
TRBJ1-1 | few | TRBV12-3/TRBV12-4 | . | CASSPRAGKGVMNTEAFF | TGTGCCAGCAGCCCTCGGGCCGGAAAAGGGGTAATGAACACTGAAGCTTTCTTT
TRBJ2-5 | many | TRBV3-1 | . | CASSQNPASQETQYF | TGTGCCAGCAGCCAAAATCCGGCCTCCCAAGAGACCCAGTACTTC
TRBJ1-1 | few | TRBV12-3/TRBV12-4 | . | CASSLSRVAEAFF | TGTGCCAGCAGTCTCTCCAGGGTCGCTGAAGCTTTCTTT
TRBJ1-2 | few | TRBV2 | . | CASSERGRERGYTF | TGTGCCAGCAGTGAAAGAGGCAGGGAACGGGGCTACACCTTC
TRBJ1-6 | many | TRBV7-6 | TRBD1 | CASSYGQDSPLHF | TGTGCCAGCAGCTACGGACAGGATTCACCCCTCCACTTT
TRBJ2-2 | few | TRBV9 | . | CASSVWGNTGELFF | TGTGCCAGCAGCGTTTGGGGGAACACCGGGGAGCTGTTTTTT
TRBJ2-1 | few | TRBV24-1 | TRBD2 | CATSDPSGGIFEQFF | TGTGCCACCAGTGACCCTAGCGGGGGTATCTTTGAGCAGTTCTTC
TRBJ1-2 | few | TRBV9 | . | CASSARVGVGGYTF | TGTGCCAGCAGCGCCCGGGTGGGAGTTGGTGGCTACACCTTC
TRBJ2-7 | few | TRBV10-2 | TRBD1 | CATNDRAKGAYEQYF | TGCGCCACCAACGACAGGGCCAAGGGAGCCTACGAGCAGTACTTC
TRBJ2-5 | many | TRBV5-1 | TRBD2 | CASSLGASGGIQETQYF | TGCGCCAGCAGCTTGGGGGCTAGCGGGGGTATACAAGAGACCCAGTACTTC
TRBJ2-7 | many | TRBV5-1 | . | CASSLEGEHEQYF | TGCGCCAGCAGCTTGGAGGGCGAGCACGAGCAGTACTTC
TRBJ2-3 | few | TRBV7-9 | TRBD1 | CASSPWDRFSTDTQYF | TGTGCCAGCAGCCCCTGGGACAGGTTTTCCACAGATACGCAGTATTTT
TRBJ1-5 | . | TRBV7-6 | TRBD1 | CASSITGDSNQPQHF | TGTGCCAGCAGCATAACAGGGGATAGCAATCAGCCCCAGCATTTT
TRBJ1-2 | many | TRBV7-9 | TRBD1 | CASSASTGVYGYTF | TGTGCCAGCAGCGCATCCACAGGGGTCTATGGCTACACCTTC
TRBJ2-5 | few | TRBV24-1 | . | CATSVGDQETQYF | TGTGCCACCAGTGTGGGGGACCAAGAGACCCAGTACTTC
TRBJ2-3 | . | TRBV11-3 | TRBD2 | CASSWTSGGGQQVNTQYF | TGTGCCAGCAGCTGGACTAGCGGGGGGGGCCAGCAGGTTAATACGCAGTATTTT
TRBJ1-1 | few | TRBV12-3/TRBV12-4 | . | CASSPDLWGAFF | TGTGCCAGCAGTCCGGACCTCTGGGGAGCTTTCTTT
TRBJ2-7 | . | TRBV5-1 | . | CASRFDAYYEQYF | TGCGCCAGCAGGTTCGACGCTTACTACGAGCAGTACTTC
TRBJ2-7 | few | TRBV20-1 | . | CSARAGTGSSYEQYF | TGCAGTGCTAGAGCTGGAACGGGGAGCTCCTACGAGCAGTACTTC